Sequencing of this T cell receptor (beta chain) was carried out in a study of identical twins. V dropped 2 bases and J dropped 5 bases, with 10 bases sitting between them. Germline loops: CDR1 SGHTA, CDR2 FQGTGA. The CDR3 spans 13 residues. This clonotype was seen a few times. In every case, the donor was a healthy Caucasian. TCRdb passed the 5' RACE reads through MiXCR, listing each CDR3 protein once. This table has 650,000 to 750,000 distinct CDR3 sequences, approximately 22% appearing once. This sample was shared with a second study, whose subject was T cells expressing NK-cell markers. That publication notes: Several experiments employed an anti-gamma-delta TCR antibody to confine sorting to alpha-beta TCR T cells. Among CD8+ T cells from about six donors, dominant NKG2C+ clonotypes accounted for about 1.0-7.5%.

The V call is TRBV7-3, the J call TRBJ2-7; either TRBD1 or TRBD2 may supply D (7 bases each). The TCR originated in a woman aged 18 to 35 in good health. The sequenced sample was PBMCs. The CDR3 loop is CASSLQGGNEQYF. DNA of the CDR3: TGTGCCAGCAGCTTACAGGGGGGGAACGAGCAGTACTTC.